This T cell receptor (beta chain) was sequenced in a study of blood T cell repertoires in COVID-19. Study-wide context: In each case, the material was cDNA or gDNA derived from T cells, B-cell-depleted T cells, or PBMCs.

The table lists this clone with a count of one. V was pared by 4 bases and J by 6 bases, with 7 bases of the junction left unmatched. From germline, CDR1 is LGHDT and CDR2 YNNKEL (reference sequence). This CDR3 region has 14 residues. TCRdb's table, derived via immunoSEQ multiplex PCR, lists solely in-frame clones and lacks some. The sample contains a few hundred thousand clones, approximately 86% of which appear only once. This chain joins TRBV3-1 (or the pseudogene TRBV3-2) and TRBJ2-7; 9 nucleotides line up with TRBD1. The TCR sequence derives from a woman in her 70s with active or convalescent COVID-19. The sequencing sample was made of peripheral blood. The CDR3 is CASSLGQGLGEQYF. As DNA, the CDR3 is TGTGCCAGCAGCCTCGGACAGGGGTTAGGCGAGCAGTACTTC.